The 30 T cell receptor beta chains presented below share a single source sample, sequenced in a study of T cell responses to AZD1222 COVID-19 vaccine. The table came from immunoSEQ multiplex PCR; TCRdb's copy has only in-frame clones and leaves some out. The repertoire holds 130,000 or so clones, roughly 89% seen once, with over 8.5% in the top ten. Here the sequenced sample was peripheral blood, taken on day 0 of MenACWY control vaccination. The receptors derive from an adult in good health.

This chain uses TRBV7-5 with TRBJ1-1; the listed D gene, TRBD1, was not tested against the DNA. TRBV7-5 represents a pseudogene. This CDR3 has 15 residues. The CDR3 spells CARSFPGQGGTEAFF. For the CDR3, the DNA is TGTGCCAGAAGCTTTCCCGGACAGGGGGGCACTGAAGCTTTCTTT.

In DNA, the CDR3 is TGTGCCAGCAGTTTAAAAGGCAGACTCGATCAGCCCCAGCATTTT. Translated, it gives CASSLKGRLDQPQHF. The J gene is TRBJ1-5, the V gene TRBV27; D call uncertain. Germline V gene lookup returns CDR1 MNHEY and CDR2 SMNVEV (reference sequence). The CDR3 is 15 amino acids. V was trimmed by 2 bases and J by 5 bases, leaving 13 bases between them.

The gene calls are TRBV5-5 and TRBJ1-1, with D maybe TRBD1 (5 bases). Per germline, CDR1 SGHKS and CDR2 YYEKEE (reference sequence). This CDR3 is 13 amino acids long. Trimming cost V 4 bases and J 11 bases, with 18 bases left between them. The CDR3 coding sequence is TGTGCCAGCAGCCAAGCCCGGGACTTTGGGGCTTTCTTT. Its protein is CASSQARDFGAFF.

The V and J genes are TRBV11-1 and TRBJ2-3; the D is unclear. The CDR3 spans 16 residues. V lost 3 bases and J lost 5, with 18 bases in between. The germline gives CDR1 SGHAT, CDR2 FQDESV (reference sequence). CDR3 residues: CASSLVGSVSRDTQYF. DNA for the CDR3: TGTGCCAGCAGCTTGGTCGGCAGTGTGTCACGAGATACGCAGTATTTT.

The V gene is TRBV18, the J gene TRBJ1-4; 8 bases match TRBD1. The germline CDR1 and CDR2 sequences are KGHSH and LQKENI. This CDR3 is built from 19 residues. The J segment lost 0 bases and the V segment lost 1 base, leaving 10 bases of the junction unmatched. This CDR3 reads CASSPRSAQGGATNEKLFF. CDR3 DNA: TGTGCCAGCTCACCACGTAGCGCACAGGGGGGTGCAACTAATGAAAAACTGTTTTTT.

The V call is TRBV28, the J call TRBJ2-1; D is unresolved. The CDR3 spans 11 residues. The V end was cut by 1 base, the J end by 8 bases, with 3 bases between. Germline-derived CDR1 and CDR2 are MDHEN and SYDVKM. The CDR3 sequence is CASSLFDEQFF. CDR3 nucleotides: TGTGCCAGCAGTTTATTTGATGAGCAGTTCTTC.

DNA of the CDR3: TGCGCCAGCGGACTAGCGGGAGGGTACAATGAGCAGTTCTTC. Protein: CASGLAGGYNEQFF. This chain joins TRBV5-1 and TRBJ2-1; 15 nucleotides agree with TRBD2. V lost 7 bases to trimming and J lost 4 bases; unmatched junction nucleotides: 0. The length of the CDR3 is 14 residues. Germline lookup yields CDR1 SGHRS and CDR2 YFSETQ.

This clone is a singleton in its sample. The chain is built from TRBV4-3 and TRBJ2-1; 10 positions agree with TRBD2. Per the germline V gene, CDR1 is LGHNA and CDR2 is YSLEER. V lost 4 bases and J lost 2; bases outside the gene matches: 2. This CDR3 is built from 15 residues. Written as DNA, the CDR3 is TGCGCCAGCAGCCTAGCGGGAGGCACCTACAATGAGCAGTTCTTC. Encoded protein: CASSLAGGTYNEQFF.

The chain carries TRBV5-1 and TRBJ2-2; D gene unclear. The CDR3 runs 17 residues. Germline V gives CDR1 SGHRS, CDR2 YFSETQ. Trimming removed 0 bases at V and 2 bases at J, with 14 bases between. CDR3 DNA sequence: TGCGCCAGCAGCTTGGGGACGACACGGCTCAACACCGGGGAGCTGTTTTTT. Its translation is CASSLGTTRLNTGELFF.

The V call is TRBV3-1 (or the pseudogene TRBV3-2), the J call TRBJ2-2; 7 nucleotides agree with TRBD2. V lost 4 bases to trimming and J lost 1 base; unmatched junction nucleotides: 9. CDR3 size: 17 residues. Germline V gene data show CDR1 as LGHDT and CDR2 as YNNKEL (reference sequence). This CDR3 reads CASSPPGTTMNTGELFF. DNA for the CDR3: TGTGCCAGCAGCCCTCCCGGGACTACCATGAACACCGGGGAGCTGTTTTTT.

This clone appeared a single time. The chain carries TRBV11-3 and TRBJ2-7; TRBD1 agrees at 10 bases. CDR1 and CDR2 (germline): SGHNT, YENEEA. The CDR3 consists of 15 residues. V shed 5 bases and J 6 bases; nucleotides not matched to a gene: 10. The CDR3 sequence: CASSRRQGAAGEQYF. For the CDR3, the DNA is TGTGCCAGCAGCCGCCGACAGGGGGCGGCTGGCGAGCAGTACTTC.

The rearrangement links TRBV18 to TRBJ2-2; D is unclear. CDR3 length: 15 residues. The V and J ends lost 3 bases and 1 base respectively, with 9 bases between them. Germline lookup yields CDR1 KGHSH and CDR2 LQKENI. CDR3 region: CASSPVPGNTGELFF. CDR3 nucleotides: TGTGCCAGCTCACCGGTTCCGGGGAACACCGGGGAGCTGTTTTTT.

The chain employs TRBV6-5 and TRBJ1-6; D uncertain. With 5 bases removed from V and 4 bases from J, the gap between germline ends came to 6 bases. Germline V gene lookup returns CDR1 MNHEY and CDR2 SVGAGI. The length of the CDR3 is 13 residues. The DNA of the CDR3 is TGTGCCAGCAGTCTACAATATAATTCACCCCTCCACTTT. Amino acid sequence: CASSLQYNSPLHF.

The sample holds a few counts of this clone. The V gene is TRBV7-3, the J gene TRBJ2-3; D is possibly TRBD1 (6 bases). V was clipped by 5 bases and J by 5 bases, with 17 bases between them. CDR1 SGHTA and CDR2 FQGTGA come from the germline V gene. This CDR3 is 15 amino acids long. CDR3: CASSTRGGWQDTQYF. The CDR3 region has the DNA TGTGCCAGCAGCACCAGGGGCGGGTGGCAAGATACGCAGTATTTT.

The V and J genes are TRBV4-1 and TRBJ1-1; a weak D match, TRBD1 (5 bases). The ends were cut back, 4 bases at V and 7 bases at J, with 13 bases in the middle. Germline V gene sequence: CDR1 MGHRA, CDR2 YSYEKL. This CDR3 contains 13 residues. DNA of the CDR3: TGCGCCAGCAGCCCCACCGGTAGGGGTGAAGCTTTCTTT. Protein product: CASSPTGRGEAFF.

The CDR3 loop reads CASSLMDRYEQYF. CDR3 coding DNA: TGTGCCAGCAGCCTTATGGACAGATACGAGCAGTACTTC. The chain recombines TRBV12-3 or TRBV12-4 with TRBJ2-7, with D perhaps matching TRBD1 (6 bases). V shed 6 bases and J shed 4 bases, with 13 bases lying between them. The CDR3 covers 13 residues.

This rearrangement joins TRBV7-9 to TRBJ1-1; D ambiguous. This CDR3 spans 15 amino acids. Germline V lookup: CDR1 SEHNR, CDR2 FQNEAQ (reference sequence). Trimming removed 1 base at V and 3 bases at J, with 12 bases between. The CDR3 nucleotides read TGTGCCAGCAGCTTAGATTTAGGAGAGGACACTGAAGCTTTCTTT. Translating it yields CASSLDLGEDTEAFF. Filled out from reference TRBV7-9 and TRBJ1-1, the complete variable domain reads DTGVSQNPRHKITKRGQNVTFRCDPISEHNRLYWYRQTLGQGPEFLTYFQNEAQLEKSRLLSDRFSAERPKGSFSTLEIQRTEQGDSAMYLCASSLDLGEDTEAFFGQGTRLTVV.

V usage is TRBV3-1 (or the pseudogene TRBV3-2) and J usage is TRBJ1-3; tentative D call: TRBD1 (5 bases). In germline, CDR1 is LGHDT, CDR2 YNNKEL (reference sequence). The V gene lost 1 base and the J gene lost 2 bases, with 12 bases spanning the gap. The CDR3 loop spans 16 amino acids. The CDR3 nucleotides are TGTGCCAGCAGCCAAGCCCCCCGGGGGGCTGGAAACACCATATATTTT. This sequence encodes CASSQAPRGAGNTIYF.

The rearrangement joins TRBV5-6 to TRBJ1-5; D uncertain. Trimming took 4 bases from V and 7 from J, leaving 9 bases between them. The CDR3 is 12 amino acids. Germline CDR1 and CDR2: SGHDT and YYEEEE. The DNA of the CDR3 is TGTGCCAGCAGCCTTTTCGGACAGCCCCAGCATTTT. It yields the protein CASSLFGQPQHF.

This clone was seen a single time. The chain recombines TRBV2 with TRBJ2-7, with TRBD2 as a possible D gene (6 bases). Deletions cut 6 bases from V and 4 bases from J, with 10 bases between. Germline V CDR1 and CDR2: SNHLY, FYNNEI. This CDR3 has 12 amino acids. For the CDR3, the DNA is TGTGCCAGCAGAAGGGACTTTTACGAGCAGTACTTC. Translated, it gives CASRRDFYEQYF.

The gene calls are TRBV30 and TRBJ1-3; D gene unclear. V was trimmed by 0 bases and J by 3 bases, leaving 3 bases between them. This CDR3 region has 12 residues. Germline V gives CDR1 GTSNPN, CDR2 SVGIG (reference sequence). The CDR3 spells CAWSVLGNTIYF. CDR3 coding DNA: TGTGCCTGGAGTGTACTTGGAAACACCATATATTTT.

This clone was observed a handful of times. This chain joins TRBV27 and TRBJ2-3; TRBD2 matches 7 bases. Germline V gene lookup returns CDR1 MNHEY and CDR2 SMNVEV (reference sequence). V was clipped by 1 base and J by 4 bases; unmatched bases: 8. The CDR3 is 16 amino acids. CDR3 nucleotides: TGTGCCAGCAGTTTATTTATGTCGGGGGGAGCAGATACGCAGTATTTT. Its translation: CASSLFMSGGADTQYF.

The rearrangement uses TRBV6-5 and TRBJ1-1; D possibly corresponds to TRBD1 (6 bases). The CDR3 spans 12 residues. The V gene's germline CDR1 is MNHEY and CDR2 SVGAGI. Between the trimmed V and J ends, which lost 6 bases and 7 bases, there was a span of 12 bases. The CDR3 spells CASRRVQGEAFF. The CDR3 DNA reads TGTGCCAGCAGGAGGGTACAGGGTGAAGCTTTCTTT.

The genes are TRBV19 and TRBJ1-5; D gene uncertain. The germline V gene encodes CDR1 LNHDA and CDR2 SQIVND (reference sequence). The CDR3 is made up of 14 amino acids. V was trimmed by 10 bases and J by 3 bases, leaving 16 bases between them. The CDR3 loop reads CATRTTELNQPQHF. CDR3 nucleotide sequence: TGTGCCACCCGAACCACGGAGCTCAATCAGCCCCAGCATTTT.

The V and J genes are TRBV11-2 and TRBJ2-7; 7 positions agree with TRBD1. The V gene end was trimmed by 6 bases and the J gene end by 4 bases; junction bases not matched to a gene: 9. Per the germline V gene, CDR1 is SGHAT and CDR2 is FQNNGV. This CDR3 region has 14 residues. The CDR3 DNA is TGTGCCAGCAGTCCCCGACAGGGTTGGTACGAGCAGTACTTC. This gives the protein CASSPRQGWYEQYF.

V is TRBV11-3 and J is TRBJ2-2, with D uncertain. This CDR3 spans 14 amino acids. Germline-derived CDR1 and CDR2 are SGHNT and YENEEA. V shed 2 bases and J shed 6 bases, with 10 bases lying between them. The CDR3 loop reads CASSLSPLAGELFF. The DNA for the CDR3 is TGTGCCAGCAGCTTATCTCCTCTTGCCGGGGAGCTGTTTTTT.

This clone came up once. The chain employs TRBV6-2 or TRBV6-3 and TRBJ2-7; 8 bases fit TRBD1. The junction had 6 bases not matched to a gene; V was cut back by 5 bases and J by 3 bases. The V gene's germline CDR1 is MNHEY and CDR2 SVGEGT. This CDR3 contains 14 residues. This chain's CDR3 is CASSTTGQGYEQYF. The CDR3 nucleotides are TGTGCCAGCAGTACCACCGGACAGGGCTACGAGCAGTACTTC.

This chain connects TRBV28 to TRBJ2-2; no definite D call. V was clipped by 3 bases and J by 1 base, with 6 bases between them. CDR1 MDHEN and CDR2 SYDVKM come from the germline V gene. This CDR3 is 14 amino acids long. The CDR3 DNA is TGTGCCAGCAGTTTCGGCGGGAACACCGGGGAGCTGTTTTTT. It encodes CASSFGGNTGELFF.

This clone was observed a handful of times. The CDR3 region has the DNA TGTGCCAGCAGCCAAGGATACGGGGGCGGCTCACCCCTCCACTTT. Amino acid sequence: CASSQGYGGGSPLHF. This chain links TRBV3-1 (or the pseudogene TRBV3-2) with TRBJ1-6; a possible D gene is TRBD1 (6 bases). Germline CDR1 and CDR2: LGHDT and YNNKEL (reference sequence). V was cut by 1 base and J by 10 bases, with 14 bases left in between. The CDR3 is 15 residues long.

This clone was observed once. The genes are TRBV14 and TRBJ2-2; 7 nucleotides line up with TRBD2. Germline-derived CDR1 and CDR2 are SGHDN and FVKESK. The CDR3 contains 17 residues. The ends lost 3 bases at V and 4 bases at J; junction bases unmatched: 11. DNA for the CDR3: TGTGCCAGCAGCCACTTCCTAGCGGCGTCGGGCACCGGGGAGCTGTTTTTT. It codes for CASSHFLAASGTGELFF. Using reference TRBV14 and TRBJ2-2 for the parts outside the CDR3, the full variable domain is EAGVTQFPSHSVIEKGQTVTLRCDPISGHDNLYWYRRVMGKEIKFLLHFVKESKQDESGMPNNRFLAERTGGTYSTLKVQPAELEDSGVYFCASSHFLAASGTGELFFGEGSRLTVL.